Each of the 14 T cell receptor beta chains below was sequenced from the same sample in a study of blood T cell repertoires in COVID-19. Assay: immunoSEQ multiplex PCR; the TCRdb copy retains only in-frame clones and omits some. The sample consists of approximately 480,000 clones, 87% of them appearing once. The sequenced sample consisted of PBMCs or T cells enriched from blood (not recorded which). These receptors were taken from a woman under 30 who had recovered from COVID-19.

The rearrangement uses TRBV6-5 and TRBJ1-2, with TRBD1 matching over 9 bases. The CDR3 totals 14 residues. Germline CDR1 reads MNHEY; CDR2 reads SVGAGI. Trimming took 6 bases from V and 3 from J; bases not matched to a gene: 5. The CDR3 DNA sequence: TGTGCCAGCAGGCCAGGGGACAGGGACTATGGCTACACCTTC. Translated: CASRPGDRDYGYTF.

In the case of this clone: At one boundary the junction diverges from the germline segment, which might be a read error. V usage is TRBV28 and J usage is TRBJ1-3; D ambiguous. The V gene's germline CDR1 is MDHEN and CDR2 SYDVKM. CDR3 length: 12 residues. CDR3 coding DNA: TGTGCCAGCAGGCAGGCATACGGGGAGGCGGATTTT. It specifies CASRQAYGEADF.

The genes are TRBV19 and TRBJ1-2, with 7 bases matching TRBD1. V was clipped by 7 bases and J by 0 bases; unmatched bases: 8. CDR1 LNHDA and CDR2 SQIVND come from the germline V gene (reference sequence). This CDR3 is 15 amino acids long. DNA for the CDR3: TGTGCCAGTACCTCCGGGACAGCTTCTAACTATGGCTACACCTTC. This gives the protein CASTSGTASNYGYTF. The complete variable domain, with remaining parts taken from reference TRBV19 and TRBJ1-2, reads DGGITQSPKYLFRKEGQNVTLSCEQNLNHDAMYWYRQDPGQGLRLIYYSQIVNDFQKGDIAEGYSVSREKKESFPLTVTSAQKNPTAFYLCASTSGTASNYGYTFGSGTRLTVV.

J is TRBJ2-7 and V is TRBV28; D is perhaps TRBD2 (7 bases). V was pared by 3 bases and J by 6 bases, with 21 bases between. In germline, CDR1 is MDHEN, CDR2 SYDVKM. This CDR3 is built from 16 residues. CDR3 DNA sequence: TGTGCCAGCAGTTTTCACGACCGGGGGGCCTTTCCCGAGCAGTACTTC. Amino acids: CASSFHDRGAFPEQYF.

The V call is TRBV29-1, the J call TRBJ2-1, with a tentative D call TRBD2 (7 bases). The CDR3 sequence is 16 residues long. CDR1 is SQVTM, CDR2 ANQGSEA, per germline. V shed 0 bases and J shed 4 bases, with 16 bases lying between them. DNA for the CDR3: TGCAGCGTTGAAGAGCGGGGGCAATCGATATACAATGAGCAGTTCTTC. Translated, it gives CSVEERGQSIYNEQFF.

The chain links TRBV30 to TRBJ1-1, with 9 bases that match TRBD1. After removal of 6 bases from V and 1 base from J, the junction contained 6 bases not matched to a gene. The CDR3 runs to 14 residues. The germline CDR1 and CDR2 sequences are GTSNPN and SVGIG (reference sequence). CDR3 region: CACNRGHRNTEAFF. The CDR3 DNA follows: TGTGCCTGTAACAGGGGGCACAGGAACACTGAAGCTTTCTTT.

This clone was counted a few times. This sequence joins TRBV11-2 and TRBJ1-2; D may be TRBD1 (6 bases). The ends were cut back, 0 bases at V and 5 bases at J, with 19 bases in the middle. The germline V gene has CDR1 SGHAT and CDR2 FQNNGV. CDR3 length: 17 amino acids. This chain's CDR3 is CASSLDSLAGEVYGYTF. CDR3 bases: TGTGCCAGCAGCTTAGATTCCCTAGCAGGGGAAGTTTATGGCTACACCTTC.

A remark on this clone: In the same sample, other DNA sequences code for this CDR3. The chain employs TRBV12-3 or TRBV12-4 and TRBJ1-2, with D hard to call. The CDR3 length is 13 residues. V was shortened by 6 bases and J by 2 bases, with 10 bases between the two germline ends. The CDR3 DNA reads TGTGCCAGCAGCCCAGACACCAACTATGGCTACACCTTC. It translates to CASSPDTNYGYTF.

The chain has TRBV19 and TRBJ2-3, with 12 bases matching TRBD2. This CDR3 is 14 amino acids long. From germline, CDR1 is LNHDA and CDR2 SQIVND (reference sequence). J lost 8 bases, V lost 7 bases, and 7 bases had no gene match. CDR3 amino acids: CASTSGGGYRTQYF. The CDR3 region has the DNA TGTGCCAGTACTAGCGGGGGGGGATATCGTACGCAGTATTTT.

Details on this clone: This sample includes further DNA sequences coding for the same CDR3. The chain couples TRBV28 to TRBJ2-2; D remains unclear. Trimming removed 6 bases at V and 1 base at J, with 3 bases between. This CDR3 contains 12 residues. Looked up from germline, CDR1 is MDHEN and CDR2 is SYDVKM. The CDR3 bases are TGTGCCAGCAGCTTGAACACCGGGGAGCTGTTTTTT. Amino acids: CASSLNTGELFF.

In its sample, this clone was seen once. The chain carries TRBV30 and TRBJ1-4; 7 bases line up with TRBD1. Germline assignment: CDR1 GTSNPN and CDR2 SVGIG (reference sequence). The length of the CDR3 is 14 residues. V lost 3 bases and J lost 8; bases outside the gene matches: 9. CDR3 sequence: CAWRIKGAGEKLFF. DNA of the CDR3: TGTGCCTGGAGAATTAAGGGGGCAGGGGAAAAACTGTTTTTT.

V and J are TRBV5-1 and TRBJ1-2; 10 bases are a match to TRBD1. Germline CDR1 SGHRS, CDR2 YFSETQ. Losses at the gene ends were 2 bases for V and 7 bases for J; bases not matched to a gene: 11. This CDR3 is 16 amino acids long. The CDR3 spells CASSFDRGLVNGGYTF. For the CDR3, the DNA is TGCGCCAGCAGCTTCGACAGGGGGCTAGTTAACGGTGGCTACACCTTC. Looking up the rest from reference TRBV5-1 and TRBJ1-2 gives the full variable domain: KAGVTQTPRYLIKTRGQQVTLSCSPISGHRSVSWYQQTPGQGLQFLFEYFSETQRNKGNFPGRFSGRQFSNSRSEMNVSTLELGDSALYLCASSFDRGLVNGGYTFGSGTRLTVV.

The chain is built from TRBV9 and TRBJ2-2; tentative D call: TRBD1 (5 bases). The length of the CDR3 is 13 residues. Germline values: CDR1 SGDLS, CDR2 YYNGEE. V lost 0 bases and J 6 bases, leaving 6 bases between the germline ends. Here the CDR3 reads CASSVEGAGELFF. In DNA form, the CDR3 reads TGTGCCAGCAGCGTAGAAGGGGCCGGGGAGCTGTTTTTT.

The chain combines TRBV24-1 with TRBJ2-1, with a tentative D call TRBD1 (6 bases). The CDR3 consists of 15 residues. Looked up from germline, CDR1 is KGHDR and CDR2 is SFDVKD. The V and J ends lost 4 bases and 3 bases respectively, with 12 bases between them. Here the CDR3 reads CATSDQKGDYNEQFF. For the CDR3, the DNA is TGTGCCACCAGTGACCAAAAGGGGGACTACAATGAGCAGTTCTTC.